These T cell receptor beta chains were read from a single sample in a study of vaccination and CD4 T cells after COVID-19. No antigen is known for these receptors. MiXCR, applied by TCRdb to the PCR reads, yields one record per CDR3 protein. The sample consists of roughly 22,000 distinct CDR3 sequences, approximately 32% of them appearing once. Source material: cultured CD4+ T cells from blood. These receptors came from a human donor with COVID-19. The CDR3 runs from the conserved cysteine through the conserved F or W. Each record gives: D gene, clone size, V gene, J gene, CDR3 protein, CDR3 DNA. D genes are given only for firm matches. A row's size may be missing; if present it is once, few, many or a size class.

-	-	TRBV27	TRBJ2-6	CASSLSSQKVFSGANVLTF	TGTGCCAGCAGTTTATCGTCCCAGAAGGTATTTTCTGGGGCCAACGTCCTGACTTTC
-	-	TRBV7-8	TRBJ2-7	CASSPPLRVAPRGEQYF	TGTGCCAGCAGCCCACCTCTGAGGGTAGCCCCCAGGGGCGAGCAGTACTTC
-	few	TRBV7-6	TRBJ1-1	CASSLSTKGNTEAFF	TGTGCCAGCAGCCTATCAACAAAGGGGAACACTGAAGCTTTCTTT
-	-	TRBV20-1	TRBJ2-7	CSARGDTFYEQYF	TGCAGTGCTAGAGGAGACACTTTCTACGAGCAGTACTTC
-	-	TRBV6-2/TRBV6-3	TRBJ2-1	CASNLTGRNEQFF	TGTGCCAGCAATCTCACAGGGCGGAATGAGCAGTTCTTC
TRBD2	-	TRBV20-1	TRBJ2-1	CSSNHPWAGGSYNEQFF	TGCAGTTCCAACCACCCCTGGGCGGGGGGCTCCTACAATGAGCAGTTCTTC
-	-	TRBV10-3	TRBJ2-2	CAIRGTSITGELFF	TGTGCCATCAGGGGAACTAGTATCACCGGGGAGCTGTTTTTT
-	-	TRBV7-2	TRBJ2-7	CASSFVGVASYEQYF	TGTGCCAGCAGCTTCGTGGGGGTTGCCAGCTACGAGCAGTACTTC
TRBD1	-	TRBV2	TRBJ1-5	CASMGRQGHSNQPQHF	TGTGCCAGCATGGGAAGACAGGGGCATAGCAATCAGCCCCAGCATTTT
TRBD1	few	TRBV24-1	TRBJ2-2	CATSELRTGAGYGELFF	TGTGCCACCAGTGAACTACGGACAGGGGCGGGTTACGGGGAGCTGTTTTTT
-	-	TRBV11-3	TRBJ1-1	CASSPRYRPNEAFF	TGTGCCAGCAGCCCCCGGTACAGACCCAATGAAGCTTTCTTT
-	few	TRBV10-3	TRBJ1-1	CAIRNNTEAFF	TGTGCCATCAGGAATAACACTGAAGCTTTCTTT
TRBD2	-	TRBV11-2	TRBJ2-1	CASSLAIAGASYNEQFF	TGTGCCAGCAGCTTAGCTATAGCGGGGGCATCCTACAATGAGCAGTTCTTC
-	medium-sized	TRBV12-3/TRBV12-4	TRBJ1-5	CASSFGSFNQPQHF	TGTGCCAGCAGTTTTGGTAGCTTCAATCAGCCCCAGCATTTT
-	once	TRBV6-1	TRBJ1-4	CASNVQRNYATNEKLFF	TGTGCCAGCAACGTACAGAGGAACTATGCAACTAATGAAAAACTGTTTTTT
-	medium-sized	TRBV6-1	TRBJ1-5	CASMAAGFLKGQPQHF	TGTGCCAGCATGGCGGCAGGGTTTTTAAAGGGCCAGCCCCAGCATTTT
-	-	TRBV12-3/TRBV12-4	TRBJ1-2	CASRELTGGSGYTF	TGTGCCAGCAGAGAACTAACGGGGGGGAGCGGCTACACCTTC
TRBD1	few	TRBV7-9	TRBJ2-2	CASSPRQGPMGTGELFF	TGTGCCAGCAGTCCCCGACAGGGACCCATGGGCACCGGGGAGCTGTTTTTT
-	-	TRBV18	TRBJ1-1	CASSPRSGYTEAFF	TGTGCCAGCTCACCAAGAAGTGGGTACACTGAAGCTTTCTTT
-	-	TRBV27	TRBJ2-1	CASSLNGIWLNNEQFF	TGTGCCAGCAGCCTGAATGGGATATGGCTAAACAATGAGCAGTTCTTC
TRBD1	few	TRBV20-1	TRBJ2-3	CSANTERGQDTQYF	TGCAGTGCGAATACCGAAAGGGGGCAAGATACGCAGTATTTT
-	-	TRBV12-1	TRBJ1-2	CASSFRTETNYGYTF	TGTGCCAGCAGCTTCCGGACGGAGACCAACTATGGCTACACCTTC
-	-	TRBV11-3	TRBJ1-3	CASSFGHSGNTIYF	TGTGCCAGCAGCTTTGGACACTCTGGAAACACCATATATTTT
-	-	TRBV7-2	TRBJ2-1	CASSAWVDRNEQFF	TGTGCCAGCAGCGCCTGGGTTGATCGCAATGAGCAGTTCTTC